The rows below give T cell receptor beta chains drawn from one sample of a study of blood T cell repertoires in COVID-19. Clones were sequenced by immunoSEQ multiplex PCR, and TCRdb holds only the in-frame ones, with some missing. Seen here are about 36,000 clones, about 80% observed once, and the top ten hold 1.5% to 2%. Material for sequencing was peripheral blood. Receptors were obtained from a man between 60 and 75 years old with active COVID-19. Both conserved end residues are part of each CDR3. The order of the fields is CDR3 protein, CDR3 DNA, J gene, V gene, D gene, clone size. A D gene is named only where the DNA matches it firmly. Not every row has a clone size; where given, it reads once, few, many or a size class.

CDR3 protein: CASSPGTSGLDEQFF
CDR3 DNA: TGTGCCAGCAGCCCCGGGACTAGCGGCCTCGATGAGCAGTTCTTC
J gene: TRBJ2-1
V gene: TRBV7-9
D gene: TRBD2
clone size: -

CDR3 protein: CASSQRDIDQPQHF
CDR3 DNA: TGCGCCAGCAGTCAAAGGGACATTGATCAGCCCCAGCATTTT
J gene: TRBJ1-5
V gene: TRBV23-1
D gene: -
clone size: -

CDR3 protein: CASRRQGLNTEAFF
CDR3 DNA: TGTGCCAGCAGACGACAGGGGTTGAACACTGAAGCTTTCTTT
J gene: TRBJ1-1
V gene: TRBV6-6
D gene: TRBD1
clone size: few

CDR3 protein: CASSKERDRRSNSPLHF
CDR3 DNA: TGTGCCAGCAGCAAAGAGCGGGACAGGAGGAGTAATTCACCCCTCCACTTT
J gene: TRBJ1-6
V gene: TRBV21-1
D gene: -
clone size: once

CDR3 protein: CASSSRADSYYEQYF
CDR3 DNA: TGTGCCAGCAGCTCTCGAGCGGATTCCTACTACGAGCAGTACTTC
J gene: TRBJ2-7
V gene: TRBV7-8
D gene: -
clone size: -

CDR3 protein: CASSLPRQGHTDTQYF
CDR3 DNA: TGTGCCAGCAGTTTACCCCGACAGGGCCACACAGATACGCAGTATTTT
J gene: TRBJ2-3
V gene: TRBV28
D gene: TRBD1
clone size: -

CDR3 protein: CASRQDMGQPQHF
CDR3 DNA: TGTGCCAGCAGACAGGACATGGGTCAGCCCCAGCATTTT
J gene: TRBJ1-5
V gene: TRBV6-5
D gene: -
clone size: -

CDR3 protein: CASGLRGRNTEAFF
CDR3 DNA: TGTGCTAGTGGTTTGAGGGGGAGGAACACTGAAGCTTTCTTT
J gene: TRBJ1-1
V gene: TRBV12-5
D gene: -
clone size: -

CDR3 protein: CASSFLGQPTDTQYF
CDR3 DNA: TGTGCCAGCAGTTTTCTGGGACAGCCCACAGATACGCAGTATTTT
J gene: TRBJ2-3
V gene: TRBV5-5
D gene: TRBD1
clone size: -

CDR3 protein: CATSDLNGESSNQPQHF
CDR3 DNA: TGTGCCACCAGTGATTTAAACGGAGAAAGTAGCAATCAGCCCCAGCATTTT
J gene: TRBJ1-5
V gene: TRBV24-1
D gene: -
clone size: -

CDR3 protein: CASSSLSSTDTQYF
CDR3 DNA: TGTGCTAGCAGCTCCCTCTCTAGCACAGATACGCAGTATTTT
J gene: TRBJ2-3
V gene: TRBV7-7
D gene: -
clone size: -

CDR3 protein: CASSFLAGDETQYF
CDR3 DNA: TGTGCCAGCAGCTTCCTAGCGGGGGACGAGACCCAGTACTTC
J gene: TRBJ2-5
V gene: TRBV5-6
D gene: TRBD2
clone size: medium-sized

CDR3 protein: CASSRSLRGDTQYF
CDR3 DNA: TGTGCCAGCAGTCGATCACTTCGGGGAGATACGCAGTATTTT
J gene: TRBJ2-3
V gene: TRBV28
D gene: -
clone size: -

CDR3 protein: CASSPRGSGITGELFF
CDR3 DNA: TGTGCCAGCAGCCCCCGTGGAAGCGGGATAACCGGGGAGCTGTTTTTT
J gene: TRBJ2-2
V gene: TRBV7-2
D gene: TRBD2
clone size: once

CDR3 protein: CASWEGQANTGELFF
CDR3 DNA: TGTGCCAGCTGGGAGGGACAGGCAAACACCGGGGAGCTGTTTTTT
J gene: TRBJ2-2
V gene: TRBV19
D gene: -
clone size: -

CDR3 protein: CASSLGGLKHIQYF
CDR3 DNA: TGTGCCAGCAGTTTAGGGGGACTAAAGCACATTCAGTACTTC
J gene: TRBJ2-4
V gene: TRBV6-2/TRBV6-3
D gene: -
clone size: -

CDR3 protein: CASSPPTSATYEQYF
CDR3 DNA: TGTGCCAGCTCACCACCGACTAGCGCAACCTACGAGCAGTACTTC
J gene: TRBJ2-7
V gene: TRBV18
D gene: TRBD2
clone size: -

CDR3 protein: CAISESVGGEQYF
CDR3 DNA: TGTGCCATCAGTGAGTCCGTGGGGGGCGAGCAGTACTTC
J gene: TRBJ2-7
V gene: TRBV10-3
D gene: -
clone size: few

CDR3 protein: CATSFQGADTQYF
CDR3 DNA: TGTGCCACCTCATTTCAGGGGGCAGATACGCAGTATTTT
J gene: TRBJ2-3
V gene: TRBV24-1
D gene: TRBD1
clone size: -

CDR3 protein: CASTDRYGGGYTF
CDR3 DNA: TGTGCCAGCACTGACCGTTATGGAGGTGGCTACACCTTC
J gene: TRBJ1-2
V gene: TRBV28
D gene: -
clone size: -

CDR3 protein: CASSDGRRFEQFF
CDR3 DNA: TGTGCCAGCAGTGATGGGCGGAGGTTTGAGCAGTTCTTC
J gene: TRBJ2-1
V gene: TRBV6-1
D gene: -
clone size: -

CDR3 protein: CASSSTPTGNYGYTF
CDR3 DNA: TGTGCCAGCAGCTCCACCCCGACAGGGAACTATGGCTACACCTTC
J gene: TRBJ1-2
V gene: TRBV7-2
D gene: TRBD1
clone size: -

CDR3 protein: CSAHKYNEQFF
CDR3 DNA: TGCAGTGCTCACAAATACAATGAGCAGTTCTTC
J gene: TRBJ2-1
V gene: TRBV20-1
D gene: -
clone size: -

CDR3 protein: CASTRGQVTEAFF
CDR3 DNA: TGTGCCAGCACCAGGGGACAGGTGACTGAAGCTTTCTTT
J gene: TRBJ1-1
V gene: TRBV6-5
D gene: TRBD1
clone size: -

CDR3 protein: CASSLNSGQETQYF
CDR3 DNA: TGTGCCAGCAGCCTGAACAGTGGCCAAGAGACCCAGTACTTC
J gene: TRBJ2-5
V gene: TRBV5-6
D gene: -
clone size: -

CDR3 protein: CASSAGQGRNTEAFF
CDR3 DNA: TGTGCCAGCAGCGCTGGACAGGGAAGGAACACTGAAGCTTTCTTT
J gene: TRBJ1-1
V gene: TRBV7-2
D gene: TRBD1
clone size: -

CDR3 protein: CASSIGWRGPRGQDTQYF
CDR3 DNA: TGTGCCAGTAGTATAGGATGGAGGGGGCCACGGGGACAGGATACGCAGTATTTT
J gene: TRBJ2-3
V gene: TRBV19
D gene: -
clone size: -

CDR3 protein: CASSYSRTDNQPQHF
CDR3 DNA: TGTGCCAGCAGTTACTCTCGGACAGACAATCAGCCCCAGCATTTT
J gene: TRBJ1-5
V gene: TRBV6-5
D gene: -
clone size: -

CDR3 protein: CASSLAPGIVYEQYF
CDR3 DNA: TGTGCCAGCAGCTTAGCTCCGGGAATAGTCTACGAGCAGTACTTC
J gene: TRBJ2-7
V gene: TRBV7-6
D gene: -
clone size: -

CDR3 protein: CSVPLGPGGDGYTF
CDR3 DNA: TGCAGCGTTCCCTTGGGGCCAGGGGGCGACGGCTACACCTTC
J gene: TRBJ1-2
V gene: TRBV29-1
D gene: TRBD1
clone size: -

CDR3 protein: CASSNSGGADEQYF
CDR3 DNA: TGTGCCAGCAGCAATAGCGGGGGGGCCGATGAGCAGTACTTC
J gene: TRBJ2-7
V gene: TRBV7-6
D gene: TRBD2
clone size: -

CDR3 protein: CASSLGHGDEQFF
CDR3 DNA: TGTGCCAGCAGCTTAGGTCACGGGGATGAGCAGTTCTTC
J gene: TRBJ2-1
V gene: TRBV7-2
D gene: -
clone size: -

CDR3 protein: CASSLGQAYYEQYF
CDR3 DNA: TGTGCCAGCAGTTTAGGACAGGCGTACTACGAGCAGTACTTC
J gene: TRBJ2-7
V gene: TRBV28
D gene: TRBD1
clone size: -

CDR3 protein: CAWSGAGAWNEQFF
CDR3 DNA: TGTGCCTGGAGCGGCGCGGGAGCTTGGAATGAGCAGTTCTTC
J gene: TRBJ2-1
V gene: TRBV30
D gene: TRBD2
clone size: -

CDR3 protein: CASSQVENTEAFF
CDR3 DNA: TGTGCCAGCAGCCAAGTAGAGAACACTGAAGCTTTCTTT
J gene: TRBJ1-1
V gene: TRBV3-1/TRBV3-2
D gene: -
clone size: -

CDR3 protein: CASRRDNYGYTF
CDR3 DNA: TGTGCGAGTAGACGGGATAACTATGGCTACACCTTC
J gene: TRBJ1-2
V gene: TRBV2
D gene: -
clone size: -

CDR3 protein: CASSLAGQSGELFF
CDR3 DNA: TGTGCCAGCAGCTTGGCCGGACAGTCCGGGGAGCTGTTTTTT
J gene: TRBJ2-2
V gene: TRBV5-4
D gene: -
clone size: once

CDR3 protein: CASSLGQSSTEAFF
CDR3 DNA: TGTGCCAGCAGTTTGGGACAGTCGTCCACTGAAGCTTTCTTT
J gene: TRBJ1-1
V gene: TRBV28
D gene: TRBD1
clone size: -

CDR3 protein: CASSVASSVDTQYF
CDR3 DNA: TGTGCCAGCAGCGTAGCTAGCTCCGTAGATACGCAGTATTTT
J gene: TRBJ2-3
V gene: TRBV9
D gene: -
clone size: -

CDR3 protein: CASRDGGRNGYTF
CDR3 DNA: TGTGCCAGTAGGGACGGAGGGAGGAATGGCTACACCTTC
J gene: TRBJ1-2
V gene: TRBV19
D gene: -
clone size: -